The T cell receptor beta chain under discussion was sequenced for a study of cytomegalovirus exposure and HLA in healthy donors. This clone was detected only a few times. Its antigen remains unidentified. Study findings and constraints: The study recorded 150 to 200 TCR beta chains that were cytomegalovirus-associated. Prediction of most subjects' HLA-A and HLA-B alleles by TCR beta sequences was reportedly accurate.

PCR employed 60 Vbeta and 13 Jbeta primers. The data were produced by immunoSEQ multiplex PCR, yet TCRdb's version contains in-frame clones alone and is incomplete. The data show about 140,000 clones, about 80% seen once. The TCR sequence derives from a woman in her forties in good health and CMV-seronegative. The source material was PBMCs.

The CDR3, as DNA: TGTGCCAGCAGCGGACACCCGAACACTGAAGCTTTCTTT. Protein sequence: CASSGHPNTEAFF. J is TRBJ1-1 and V is TRBV7-2, with D perhaps matching TRBD1 (5 bases). CDR3 length: 13 residues. Trimming left V 5 bases short and J 1 base short, with 8 bases between. Per the germline V gene, CDR1 is SGHTA and CDR2 is FQGNSA.